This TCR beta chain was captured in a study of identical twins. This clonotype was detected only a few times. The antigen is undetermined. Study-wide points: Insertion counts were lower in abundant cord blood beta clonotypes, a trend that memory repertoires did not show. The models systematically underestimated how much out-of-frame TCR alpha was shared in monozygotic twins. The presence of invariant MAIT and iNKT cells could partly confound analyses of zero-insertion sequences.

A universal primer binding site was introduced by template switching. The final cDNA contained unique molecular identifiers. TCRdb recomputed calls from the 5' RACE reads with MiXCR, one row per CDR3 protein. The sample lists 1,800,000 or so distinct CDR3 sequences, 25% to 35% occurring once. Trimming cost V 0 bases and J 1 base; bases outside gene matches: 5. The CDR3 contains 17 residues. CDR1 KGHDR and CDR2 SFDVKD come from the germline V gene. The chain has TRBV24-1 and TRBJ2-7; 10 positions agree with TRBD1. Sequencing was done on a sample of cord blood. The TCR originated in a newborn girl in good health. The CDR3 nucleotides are TGTGCCACCAGTGATTTGCTGGGACAGGGGTGGTCCTACGAGCAGTACTTC. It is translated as CATSDLLGQGWSYEQYF.